Shown below are 2 T cell receptor beta chains from a single sample sequenced in a study of Ad26.COV2.S vaccination and SARS-CoV-2 variants. The sample's treatment: about 20 received Ad26.COV2.S at low or high dose, single or two shots; five or six received placebo; per-sample allocation not given. Sampling took place 63 days after the first vaccine or placebo injection. Sequencing used immunoSEQ multiplex PCR; TCRdb keeps in-frame clones, though not all of them. Of some 330,000 clones in the sample, roughly 90% were seen once. The starting material was peripheral blood, obtained in a trial of Ad26.COV2.S vaccine versus placebo. The receptors come from a person aged 18-60 years who received the Ad26.COV2.S COVID-19 vaccine or a placebo.

The rearrangement joins TRBV6-6 to TRBJ2-2, with 9 bases matching TRBD2. This CDR3 comprises 14 residues. After removal of 4 bases from V and 5 bases from J, the junction contained 2 bases not matched to a gene. The V gene's germline CDR1 is MNHNY and CDR2 SVGAGI (reference sequence). The CDR3 nucleotides are TGTGCCAGCAGTTTAGCGGGGGTGACCGGGGAGCTGTTTTTT. It translates to CASSLAGVTGELFF.

The chain has TRBV2 and TRBJ2-2; D not resolved. Per the germline V gene, CDR1 is SNHLY and CDR2 is FYNNEI. This CDR3 is built from 13 residues. V lost 6 bases, J lost 6 bases, and 11 bases lay in between. The CDR3 protein is CASRAVMAGELFF. The CDR3 bases are TGTGCCAGCAGGGCGGTAATGGCCGGGGAGCTGTTTTTT.